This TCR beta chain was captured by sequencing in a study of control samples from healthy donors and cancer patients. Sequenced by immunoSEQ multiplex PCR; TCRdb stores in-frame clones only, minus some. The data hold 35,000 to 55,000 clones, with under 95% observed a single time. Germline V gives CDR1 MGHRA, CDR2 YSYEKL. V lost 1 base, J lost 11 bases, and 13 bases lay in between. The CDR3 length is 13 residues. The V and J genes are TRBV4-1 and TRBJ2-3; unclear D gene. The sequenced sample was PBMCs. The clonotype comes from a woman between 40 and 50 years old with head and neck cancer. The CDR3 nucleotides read TGCGCCAGCAGCCAAGCCCTGGTTGCCGGGCAGTATTTT. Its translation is CASSQALVAGQYF.